These T cell receptor beta chains were read from a single sample in a study of coeliac disease. The assay was immunoSEQ multiplex PCR, and TCRdb's table has in-frame clones only and misses some. The data show thousands of clones, with roughly 66% seen just once and approximately 6.4% held by the top ten. Sequencing used lamina propria lymphocytes from the gut. These receptors were obtained from a man aged 50 or older with active celiac disease. Both conserved end residues are part of each CDR3. Each record gives: J gene, CDR3 length, V gene, CDR3 protein.

TRBJ1-6 | 18 | TRBV7-3 | CASSLYTARGSYNSPLHF
TRBJ2-2 | 14 | TRBV7-9 | CASSLTQSSGELFF
TRBJ1-2 | 15 | TRBV25-1 | CASSFQKGGVYGYTF
TRBJ1-2 | 11 | TRBV25-1 | CASSGHLGYTF
TRBJ1-2 | 12 | TRBV9 | CASSPGGDGYTF
TRBJ2-1 | 13 | TRBV7-7 | CASSTGQGGEQFF
TRBJ2-5 | 15 | TRBV19 | CASSINPGPRETQYF
TRBJ2-1 | 19 | TRBV19 | CASSPQPLTGPSSYNEQFF
TRBJ2-2 | 14 | TRBV11-2 | CASSRTGAGGELFF
TRBJ1-1 | 16 | TRBV2 | CASSRLWGGMNTEAFF
TRBJ1-3 | 16 | TRBV7-9 | CASSLGALSSGNTIYF
TRBJ2-1 | 15 | TRBV5-4 | CASSPMGRESNEQFF
TRBJ2-2 | 14 | TRBV5-1 | CASSLARNTGELFF
TRBJ2-2 | 16 | TRBV18 | CASSPPQGVSTGELFF
TRBJ2-1 | 18 | TRBV5-4 | CASSWGGTHATSYNEQFF
TRBJ2-3 | 15 | TRBV5-1 | CASSLGDRDADTQYF
TRBJ2-5 | 17 | TRBV10-3 | CAIRSGQGSLRGETQYF
TRBJ1-3 | 14 | TRBV5-1 | CASSLTGQGNTIYF
TRBJ2-7 | 15 | TRBV28 | CASRSGLAATYEQYF
TRBJ1-4 | 15 | TRBV10-3 | CAISESDRVGEKLFF
TRBJ1-5 | 14 | TRBV18 | CASSQTGGNQPQHF
TRBJ1-2 | 12 | TRBV2 | CASSEERYGYTF
TRBJ2-1 | 14 | TRBV10-3 | CAISGSGEGDEQFF
TRBJ2-2 | 12 | TRBV30 | CAWSRTGLELFF
TRBJ2-1 | 14 | TRBV6-5 | CASSYSSSYNEQFF
TRBJ1-1 | 14 | TRBV2 | CASSVERVWAEAFF
TRBJ1-2 | 12 | TRBV11-3 | CASSIGGHGYTF
TRBJ1-2 | 13 | TRBV30 | CAWSRVRTGGYTF
TRBJ1-6 | 16 | TRBV4-1 | CASSLIVIHGNSPLHF
TRBJ1-3 | 16 | TRBV7-3 | CASSFVGQGAGNTIYF
TRBJ2-1 | 14 | TRBV7-2 | CASSPKAGLFEQFF
TRBJ1-1 | 14 | TRBV6-5 | CASSYGQGWTEAFF
TRBJ1-3 | 15 | TRBV5-1 | CASSLDSGDGNTIYF
TRBJ1-3 | 16 | TRBV19 | CASTTPGHISGNTIYF
TRBJ1-6 | 13 | TRBV6-1 | CASSELRVSPLHF
TRBJ2-2 | 15 | TRBV7-8 | CASSLALLETGELFF
TRBJ2-1 | 15 | TRBV11-3 | CASSPPTSGRGEQFF
TRBJ2-3 | 15 | TRBV18 | CASSPGQGFTDTQYF
TRBJ1-1 | 14 | TRBV6-5 | CASSYEGGNTEAFF
TRBJ1-2 | 18 | TRBV28 | CASSPPVGMGKERGGYTF
TRBJ2-5 | 18 | TRBV28 | CASSTQGRAGGRGETQYF
TRBJ1-2 | 17 | TRBV4-1 | CASSQAGQGRANYGYTF
TRBJ2-4 | 15 | TRBV19 | CASSPQAWAKNIQYF
TRBJ1-2 | 11 | TRBV20-1 | CSASPGTLPTF
TRBJ2-7 | 14 | TRBV7-9 | CASSLGTGVEEQYF
TRBJ2-5 | 15 | TRBV19 | CASSIGPQKGETQYF
TRBJ2-6 | 15 | TRBV28 | CASRSTGSGANVLTF
TRBJ1-3 | 15 | TRBV6-5 | CASSYSGYSGNTIYF
TRBJ2-3 | 18 | TRBV9 | CASSVAGVGAGAKDTQYF